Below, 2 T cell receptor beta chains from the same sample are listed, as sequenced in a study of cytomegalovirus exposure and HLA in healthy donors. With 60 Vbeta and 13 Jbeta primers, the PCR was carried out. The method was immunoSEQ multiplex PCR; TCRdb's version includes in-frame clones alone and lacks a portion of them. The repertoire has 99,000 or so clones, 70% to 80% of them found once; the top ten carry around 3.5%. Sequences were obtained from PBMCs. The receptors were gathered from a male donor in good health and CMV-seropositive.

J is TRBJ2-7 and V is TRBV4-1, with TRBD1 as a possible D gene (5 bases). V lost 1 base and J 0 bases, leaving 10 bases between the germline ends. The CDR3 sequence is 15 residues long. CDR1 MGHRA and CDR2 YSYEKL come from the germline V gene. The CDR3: CASSQGQFRSYEQYF. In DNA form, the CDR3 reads TGCGCCAGCAGCCAAGGACAGTTCCGCTCCTACGAGCAGTACTTC.

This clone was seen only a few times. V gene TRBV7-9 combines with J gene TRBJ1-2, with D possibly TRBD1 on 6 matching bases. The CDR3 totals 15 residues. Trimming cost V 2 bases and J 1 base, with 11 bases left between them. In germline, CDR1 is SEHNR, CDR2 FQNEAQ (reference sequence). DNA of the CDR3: TGTGCCAGCAGCTTAACGGGGGGCAGTAACTATGGCTACACCTTC. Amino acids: CASSLTGGSNYGYTF.